This T cell receptor (beta chain) came from a study of blood T cell repertoires in COVID-19. About the research overall: From T cells, B-cell-depleted T cells, or PBMCs came the material, which was cDNA or gDNA.

Clones were read by immunoSEQ multiplex PCR, and TCRdb kept only the in-frame ones, dropping some. The sample contains 100,000 or so clones, around nine tenths of which appear only once. Germline V gene data show CDR1 as KGHSH and CDR2 as LQKENI. Trimming at V came to 2 bases and at J to 2 bases, leaving 4 bases not matched to a gene. CDR3 length: 18 residues. Sequencing input: peripheral blood. The chain employs TRBV18 and TRBJ2-6, with TRBD1 matching 12 bases. The TCR sequence derives from a man aged 45-60 years with active or convalescent COVID-19. This CDR3 is CASSPGGQGAPGANVLTF. CDR3 DNA: TGTGCCAGCTCACCAGGGGGACAGGGGGCGCCTGGGGCCAACGTCCTGACTTTC.